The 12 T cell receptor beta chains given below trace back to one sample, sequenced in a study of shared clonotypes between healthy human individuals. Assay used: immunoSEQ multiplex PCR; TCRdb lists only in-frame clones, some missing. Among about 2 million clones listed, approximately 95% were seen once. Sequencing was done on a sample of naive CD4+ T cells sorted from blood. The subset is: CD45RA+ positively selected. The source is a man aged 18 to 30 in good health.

In nucleotides, the CDR3 is TGTGCCAGCAGCCCCTCGGGGAGGAACACTGAAGCTTTCTTT. This translates into CASSPSGRNTEAFF. The chain couples TRBV25-1 to TRBJ1-1; no firm D call. Germline V CDR1 and CDR2: MGHDK, SYGVNS. V was cut by 6 bases and J by 1 base, with 12 bases left in between. The CDR3 loop spans 14 amino acids.

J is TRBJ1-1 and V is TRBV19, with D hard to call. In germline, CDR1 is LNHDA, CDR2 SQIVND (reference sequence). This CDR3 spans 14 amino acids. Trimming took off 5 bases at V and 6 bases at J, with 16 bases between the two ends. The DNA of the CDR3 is TGTGCCAGTAGTTCCTCCCGGAGCAACGCTGAAGCTTTCTTT. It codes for CASSSSRSNAEAFF.

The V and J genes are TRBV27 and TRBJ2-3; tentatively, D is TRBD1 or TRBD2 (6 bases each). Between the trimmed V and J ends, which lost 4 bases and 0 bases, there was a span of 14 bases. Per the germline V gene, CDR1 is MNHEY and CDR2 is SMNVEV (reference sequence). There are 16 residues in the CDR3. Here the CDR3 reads CASSSSRGGSTDTQYF. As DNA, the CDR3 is TGTGCCAGCAGTTCCTCCCGAGGGGGGAGCACAGATACGCAGTATTTT.

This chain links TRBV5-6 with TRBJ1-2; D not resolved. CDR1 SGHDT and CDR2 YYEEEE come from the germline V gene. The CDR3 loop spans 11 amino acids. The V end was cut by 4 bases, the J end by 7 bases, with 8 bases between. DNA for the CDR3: TGTGCCAGCAGCGGGCAGGTTGGCTACACCTTC. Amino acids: CASSGQVGYTF. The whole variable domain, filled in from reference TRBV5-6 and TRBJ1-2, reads DAGVTQSPTHLIKTRGQQVTLRCSPKSGHDTVSWYQQALGQGPQFIFQYYEEEERQRGNFPDRFSGHQFPNYSSELNVNALLLGDSALYLCASSGQVGYTFGSGTRLTVV.

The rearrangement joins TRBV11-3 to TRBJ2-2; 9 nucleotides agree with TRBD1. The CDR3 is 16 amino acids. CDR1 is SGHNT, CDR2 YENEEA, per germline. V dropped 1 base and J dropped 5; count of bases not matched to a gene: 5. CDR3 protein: CASSLGGQGRTGELFF. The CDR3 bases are TGTGCCAGCAGCTTAGGAGGACAGGGGCGGACCGGGGAGCTGTTTTTT.

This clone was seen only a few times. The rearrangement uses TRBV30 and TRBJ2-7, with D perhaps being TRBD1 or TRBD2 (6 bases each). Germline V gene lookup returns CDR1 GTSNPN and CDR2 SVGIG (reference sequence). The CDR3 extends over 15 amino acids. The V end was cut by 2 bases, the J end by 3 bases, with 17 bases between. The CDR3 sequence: CAWSMGGVTLYEQYF. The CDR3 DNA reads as TGTGCCTGGAGTATGGGGGGCGTCACCCTCTACGAGCAGTACTTC.

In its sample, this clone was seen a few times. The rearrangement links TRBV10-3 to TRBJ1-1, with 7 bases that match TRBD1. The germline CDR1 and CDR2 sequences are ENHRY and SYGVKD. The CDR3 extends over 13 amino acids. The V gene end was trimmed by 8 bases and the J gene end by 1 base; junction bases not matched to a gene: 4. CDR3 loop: CAIQGEANTEAFF. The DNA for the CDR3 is TGTGCCATCCAGGGGGAGGCGAACACTGAAGCTTTCTTT.

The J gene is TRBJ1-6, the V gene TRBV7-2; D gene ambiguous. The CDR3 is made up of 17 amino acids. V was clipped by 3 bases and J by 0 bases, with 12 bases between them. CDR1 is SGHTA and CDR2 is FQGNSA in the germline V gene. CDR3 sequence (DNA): TGTGCCAGCAGCTTGGAGTGGGTTTCCTCCTATAATTCACCCCTCCACTTT. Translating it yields CASSLEWVSSYNSPLHF. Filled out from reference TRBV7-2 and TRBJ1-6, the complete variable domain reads GAGVSQSPSNKVTEKGKDVELRCDPISGHTALYWYRQSLGQGLEFLIYFQGNSAPDKSGLPSDRFSAERTGGSVSTLTIQRTQQEDSAVYLCASSLEWVSSYNSPLHFGNGTRLTVT.

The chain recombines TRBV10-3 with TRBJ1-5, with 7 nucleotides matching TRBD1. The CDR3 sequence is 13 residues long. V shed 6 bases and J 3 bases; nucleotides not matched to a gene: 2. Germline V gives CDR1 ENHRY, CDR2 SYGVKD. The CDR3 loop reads CAIRGTDNQPQHF. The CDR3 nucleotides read TGTGCCATCAGGGGGACAGACAATCAGCCCCAGCATTTT.

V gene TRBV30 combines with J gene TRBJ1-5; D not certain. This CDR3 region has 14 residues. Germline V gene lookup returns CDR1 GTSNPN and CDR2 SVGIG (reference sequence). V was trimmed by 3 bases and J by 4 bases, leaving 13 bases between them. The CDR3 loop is CAWSLVGWNQPQHF. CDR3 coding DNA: TGTGCCTGGAGCCTGGTGGGGTGGAATCAGCCCCAGCATTTT.

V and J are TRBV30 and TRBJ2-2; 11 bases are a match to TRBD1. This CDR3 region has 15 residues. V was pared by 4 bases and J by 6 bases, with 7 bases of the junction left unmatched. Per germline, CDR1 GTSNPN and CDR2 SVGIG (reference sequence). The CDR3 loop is CAWTLGTGGPGELFF. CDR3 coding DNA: TGTGCCTGGACCCTGGGGACAGGGGGTCCCGGGGAGCTGTTTTTT.

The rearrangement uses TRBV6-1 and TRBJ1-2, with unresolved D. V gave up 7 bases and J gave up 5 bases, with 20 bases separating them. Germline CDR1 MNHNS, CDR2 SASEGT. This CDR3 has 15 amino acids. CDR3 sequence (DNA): TGTGCCAGCAAACTGGACCCACCCGTTACTTATGGCTACACCTTC. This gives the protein CASKLDPPVTYGYTF.